The 17 T cell receptor beta chains given below trace back to one sample, sequenced in a study of spatial heterogeneity in lung cancer. Specified time point: sample taken at primary tumor resection. Material for sequencing was whole RNA from tumor, nontumor lung or frozen PBMC, left unsorted. TCRdb ran MiXCR on the 5' RACE reads and lists one entry per CDR3 protein. Among about 13,000 distinct CDR3 sequences listed, around 5.2% were seen once. The sample here was lung tumor tissue, taken at surgery. The receptor source for this set is a human donor with early-stage non-small cell lung cancer.

In its sample, this clonotype was seen a few times. Within a library made for alpha chains, this beta chain is off target, and its count is uninformative. The V gene is TRBV28, the J gene TRBJ2-5; no reliable D call. CDR3 length equals 12 residues. Germline lookup yields CDR1 MDHEN and CDR2 SYDVKM. With 6 bases removed from V and 5 bases from J, the gap between germline ends came to 10 bases. Here the CDR3 reads CASSPEVETQYF. The DNA of the CDR3 is TGTGCCAGCAGCCCCGAGGTTGAGACCCAGTACTTC.

This clonotype was counted between two and nine times. The size of this beta chain means little, since it is a stray read in a library made for alpha chains. This chain uses TRBV5-4 with TRBJ1-5; D is unclear. The V gene lost 4 bases and the J gene lost 1 base, with 12 bases spanning the gap. This CDR3 comprises 15 residues. Per germline, CDR1 SGHNT and CDR2 YYREEE (reference sequence). The CDR3, as DNA: TGTGCCAGCAGCACCGGACCTGGGAGCAATCAGCCCCAGCATTTT. Translation gives CASSTGPGSNQPQHF.

Regarding this clonotype: Mismatch with germline at one junction end may stem from a read error. This beta chain lies outside the target of a library built for alpha chains; its clone size means little. The chain joins TRBV11-2 to TRBJ2-3; no firm D call. This CDR3 has 15 amino acids. CDR1 SGHAT and CDR2 FQNNGV come from the germline V gene. The CDR3 region is CASSGQGISTDAQYF. CDR3 nucleotides: TGTGCCAGCAGCGGGCAAGGGATTTCCACAGATGCGCAGTATTTT.

In this sample, this clonotype turned up many times. Because this beta chain is a stray read in a library intended to capture alpha chains, its abundance should not be given much weight. This chain joins TRBV12-3 or TRBV12-4 and TRBJ2-1; D may correspond to TRBD1 or TRBD2 (5 bases each). This CDR3 comprises 14 residues. V lost 7 bases, J lost 9 bases, and 19 bases lay in between. In nucleotides, the CDR3 is TGTGCCAGCAACTGGGACGGAGCGGCGGGTGAGCAGTTCTTC. The encoded protein is CASNWDGAAGEQFF.

This clonotype was picked up many times. The library was designed around alpha chains, so this beta chain is a stray read whose abundance carries little weight. This chain joins TRBV18 and TRBJ2-5; D tentatively reads TRBD1 or TRBD2 (5 bases each). The CDR3 covers 14 residues. Germline assignment: CDR1 KGHSH and CDR2 LQKENI. Between the trimmed V and J ends, which lost 1 base and 1 base, there was a span of 7 bases. CDR3 sequence reads: CASSPRGTQETQYF. As DNA, the CDR3 is TGTGCCAGCTCACCACGGGGGACCCAAGAGACCCAGTACTTC.

This clonotype was observed many times. For a library built for alpha chains, this beta chain is a stray read; little rests on its size. The chain employs TRBV13 and TRBJ1-2, with D perhaps matching TRBD1 (5 bases). Germline CDR1 and CDR2: PRHDT and FYEKMQ (reference sequence). The CDR3 extends over 13 amino acids. The V gene lost 7 bases and the J gene lost 8 bases, with 17 bases spanning the gap. The CDR3 reads CASTMGQGGGYTF. The CDR3 nucleotides are TGTGCCAGCACCATGGGGCAGGGAGGGGGCTACACCTTC.

This clonotype was seen ten or more times. Since it is a stray read in a library aimed at alpha chains, this beta chain has a size that is not meaningful. The J gene is TRBJ2-3, the V gene TRBV5-1, with D possibly being TRBD2 (6 bases). V dropped 4 bases and J dropped 5 bases, with 11 bases sitting between them. Germline lookup yields CDR1 SGHRS and CDR2 YFSETQ. The CDR3 spans 13 residues. CDR3: CASSGRAGDTQYF. In DNA, the CDR3 is TGCGCCAGCAGCGGAAGAGCGGGAGATACGCAGTATTTT.

This clonotype was observed at least ten times. Little can be read into the size of this beta chain, an off-target read in a library designed for alpha chains. DNA for the CDR3: TGTGCCAGCAGCTTAGCGGGGTACACTGAAGCTTTCTTT. Translated, it gives CASSLAGYTEAFF. This chain uses TRBV7-2 with TRBJ1-1; D not certain. V lost 0 bases, J lost 3 bases, and 5 bases lay in between. The CDR3 has 13 amino acids. Germline values: CDR1 SGHTA, CDR2 FQGNSA.

Worth noting for this clonotype: The library was designed around alpha chains, so this beta chain is a stray read whose abundance carries little weight. This chain joins TRBV9 and TRBJ1-6, with 8 bases matching TRBD1. This CDR3 region has 14 residues. From germline, CDR1 is SGDLS and CDR2 YYNGEE. The V and J ends lost 3 bases and 5 bases, in that order; junction bases with no gene match: 1. CDR3 region: CASSEQGDNSPLHF. The CDR3 bases are TGTGCCAGCAGCGAACAGGGGGATAATTCACCCCTCCACTTT.

This clonotype was detected many times. The size of this beta chain means little, since it is a stray read in a library made for alpha chains. The chain has TRBV6-5 and TRBJ2-1; 10 positions match TRBD2. There are 15 residues in the CDR3. From germline, CDR1 is MNHEY and CDR2 SVGAGI. The J segment lost 12 bases and the V segment lost 6 bases, leaving 14 bases of the junction unmatched. CDR3 nucleotides: TGTGCCAGCAGCCCCTCGGAGCGGGGGGGCCGGGGGCAGTTCTTC. As protein: CASSPSERGGRGQFF.

This clonotype has at least ten counts. Being off target in a library aimed at alpha chains, this beta chain has a size of little meaning. The rearrangement uses TRBV7-2 and TRBJ2-1; 9 nucleotides match TRBD2. Germline V gene sequence: CDR1 SGHTA, CDR2 FQGNSA. The CDR3 covers 17 residues. After removal of 1 base from V and 1 base from J, the junction contained 5 bases not matched to a gene. CDR3 bases: TGTGCCAGCAGCTTAGTGGGGGCGGGAGGGTCCTACAATGAGCAGTTCTTC. Its protein product is CASSLVGAGGSYNEQFF.

Relative to its sample, this clonotype is medium-sized (0.01 to 0.1%). This beta chain represents an off-target read in a library built for alpha chains; its size is of limited meaning. The rearrangement joins TRBV20-1 to TRBJ2-5; 10 positions agree with TRBD2. The CDR3 runs 14 residues. The germline V gene has CDR1 DFQATT and CDR2 SNEGSKA (reference sequence). J was trimmed by 2 bases and V by 6 bases; bases with no gene match: 6. Written as DNA, the CDR3 is TGCAGTGCCAAGCGGACTAGCGGACAAGAGACCCAGTACTTC. Its protein product is CSAKRTSGQETQYF.

This clonotype was found many times. Within a library made for alpha chains, this beta chain is off target, and its count is uninformative. V usage is TRBV12-3 or TRBV12-4 and J usage is TRBJ2-2; 12 bases are a match to TRBD2. This CDR3 contains 18 residues. The ends lost 8 bases at V and 0 bases at J; junction bases unmatched: 10. The CDR3 coding sequence is TGTGCCAGCCCCCGGAACCTAGCGGGAGGGACGAACACCGGGGAGCTGTTTTTT. Translated: CASPRNLAGGTNTGELFF.

The sample holds many counts of this clonotype. This beta chain came through as a stray read in a library set up for alpha chains, and its size says little. In nucleotides, the CDR3 is TGTGCTAGTGGTTCCACTAGTACTCCCCTCTCTGGGGCCAACGTCCTGACTTTC. It codes for CASGSTSTPLSGANVLTF. The genes are TRBV12-5 and TRBJ2-6, with a weak D call TRBD2 (5 bases). Germline V CDR1 and CDR2: LGHNT, FRNRAP. V lost 4 bases and J 0 bases, leaving 16 bases between the germline ends. The CDR3 is 18 amino acids.

This clonotype has at least ten counts. A library made for alpha chains picked up this beta chain off target, so its size means little. The J gene is TRBJ2-5, the V gene TRBV7-9; D gene unclear. The CDR3 runs to 13 residues. Germline V lookup: CDR1 SEHNR, CDR2 FQNEAQ (reference sequence). The ends were cut back, 2 bases at V and 0 bases at J, with 4 bases in the middle. CDR3 bases: TGTGCCAGCAGCTTACTGTACCAAGAGACCCAGTACTTC. Translation gives CASSLLYQETQYF.

In its sample, this clonotype is medium-sized. This beta chain is a stray read from a library made for alpha chains; its abundance is not meaningful. CDR3 coding DNA: TGCAGCGTTGAAGGGGGGGCGTACCAAGAGACCCAGTACTTC. This sequence encodes CSVEGGAYQETQYF. This chain uses TRBV29-1 with TRBJ2-5; D could derive from TRBD1 or TRBD2 (6 bases each). The V end lost 1 base, the J end lost 0 bases, and 9 bases lay between the germline ends. The CDR3 length is 14 residues. Germline V gives CDR1 SQVTM, CDR2 ANQGSEA.

Many counts were recorded for this clonotype. This beta chain slipped into a library made for alpha chains as a stray read, so its size is not meaningful. The chain recombines TRBV6-2 or TRBV6-3 with TRBJ1-2; D is unclear. The germline gives CDR1 MNHEY, CDR2 SVGEGT. Trimming removed 2 bases at V and 0 bases at J, with 10 bases between. CDR3 length equals 15 residues. In nucleotides, the CDR3 is TGTGCCAGCAGTTACCACCGGCAGGCTAACTATGGCTACACCTTC. Protein product: CASSYHRQANYGYTF.